This T cell receptor (beta chain) was identified in a study of blood T cell repertoires in COVID-19. Overall study context: Italy, Spain and the United States were the sources of the convalescent and acute COVID-19 samples. Nucleic acid was either cDNA or gDNA, and it came from T cells, B-cell-depleted T cells, or PBMCs.

The CDR3 is made up of 17 amino acids. Germline V gives CDR1 MNHEY, CDR2 SMNVEV (reference sequence). V was pared by 2 bases and J by 1 base, with 12 bases between. In the authors' workflow: By means of reference gene primer amplification, nucleated cell counts were estimated. The method was immunoSEQ multiplex PCR; TCRdb's version includes in-frame clones alone and lacks a portion of them. Clone size and V and J calls were adopted from that table, with D and trimming inferred from the DNA. The data contain roughly 250,000 clones, 85% to 90% of them singletons. The source of this sequence is a woman in her twenties or thirties with COVID-19, enrolled during active disease. The sample was peripheral blood. V is TRBV27 and J is TRBJ1-6; possible D gene TRBD1, 5 bases. CDR3 sequence (DNA): TGTGCCAGCAGTTTACTTGGACATTTGTCCTATAATTCACCCCTCCACTTT. Its protein is CASSLLGHLSYNSPLHF.